Described below is a single T cell receptor beta chain sequence and its context. No cognate antigen has been identified for it. Base qualities are not recorded, but no much larger clone differs from it by a single base. Preparation of the library involved the immunoSEQ multiplex PCR assay. Rearranged TCR beta chain sequences were amplified using the hsTCRB Kit according to the manufacturer's protocol. Sequencing of TCRB libraries was carried out on an Illumina MiSeq. The authors' analysis ran thus. Demultiplexing, trimming and gene mapping were performed with the kit vendor's proprietary platform. The clones in this table, taken by TCRdb from immuneACCESS, are in-frame only. Not every clone is retained; where verified, under half of the shortfall comes from an unresolved V gene, and the cause of the rest is unknown. The DNA gave D and trimming, while V, J and clone size come from that table. The sample table contains tens of thousands of clones; only one count was recorded for nearly 90% of them. The ten largest make up roughly 0.78% of the sample.

These data come from a study of a mutant IDH1 vaccine in newly diagnosed glioma (dated by TCRdb to 2020 to 2022). In the study overall: Vaccination was initiated 4-6 weeks after radiotherapy alone, or concurrently with temozolomide cycles in the chemotherapy-containing groups. Six visits were used for peripheral blood collection: V03 (baseline), V05, V07, V10, V12 and V13. Of the roughly 30 treated patients, 62.5% were male and approximately 40% were female, and the mean age was approximately 40 years. The week-35 safety follow-up took place at visit V12, and the week-47 end of study took place at visit V13. Before enrollment, patients had received standard therapy of radiotherapy alone, temozolomide alone, or radiochemotherapy with temozolomide; most received the combination. Longitudinal TCRB deep sequencing was performed for 20 to 30 treated patients wherever samples were available for exploratory analyses. Broader findings and caveats from the paper: PBMC samples for TCRB deep sequencing were selected based on availability. It was noted by the authors that analyses of patient blood samples could not be reproduced owing to sample limitations. Changes in the top peripheral T cell clonotypes picked up by TCRB sequencing did not appear to be linked to pseudoprogression. Across multiple MHC alleles, vaccine-induced immune responses were seen in approximately 93% of patients.

The time point label of this sample denotes: week 47, end of study. Each vaccine dose, consisting of 300 ug of a 20-mer mutant IDH1 peptide in Montanide, was administered subcutaneously with topical imiquimod. Patients were given eight vaccinations, in weeks 1, 3, 5, 7, 11, 15, 19 and 23, which matched visits V03 through V10. Donors had newly diagnosed WHO grade 3 or 4 IDH1-mutant astrocytomas with loss of nuclear ATRX. The samples were drawn from NOA16, a multicentre, single-arm, open-label phase I trial in Germany that tested a mutant IDH1 peptide vaccine in humans for the first time. The DNeasy Blood and Tissue Kit was used to extract genomic DNA from EDTA blood for TCRB sequencing. From cysteine to phenylalanine, the CDR3 is 14 amino acids long. This entry keeps only the CDR3 DNA: 42 bases, framed from base 1. V is clipped by 5 bases and J by 0 bases, and the sequence between their germline boundaries is 10 bases long. The germline V gene supplies CDR1 ENHRY and CDR2 SYGVKD.

The V and J genes are TRBV10-3 and TRBJ1-1, with TRBD1 perhaps the D gene, on 6 matching bases. The TCR originated in a woman between 45 and 60 years old with glioma. The sequenced sample was PBMCs, obtained from a glioma patient whose treatment included an IDH1 peptide vaccine. The nucleotide sequence reads as follows: TGTGCCATCAGTTCACAGGGTATGAACACTGAAGCTTTCTTT. Its product reads: CAISSQGMNTEAFF.